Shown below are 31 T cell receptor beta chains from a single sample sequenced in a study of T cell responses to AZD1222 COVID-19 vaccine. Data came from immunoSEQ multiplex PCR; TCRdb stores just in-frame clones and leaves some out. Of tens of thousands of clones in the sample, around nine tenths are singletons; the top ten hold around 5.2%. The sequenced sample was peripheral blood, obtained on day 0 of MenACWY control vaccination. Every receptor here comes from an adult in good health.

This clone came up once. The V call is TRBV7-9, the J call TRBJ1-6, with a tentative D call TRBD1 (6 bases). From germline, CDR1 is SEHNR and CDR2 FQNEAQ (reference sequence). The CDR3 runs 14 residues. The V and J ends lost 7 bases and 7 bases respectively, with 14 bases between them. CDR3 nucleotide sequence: TGTGCCAGCACCAAACCTACAGGGAATTCACCCCTCCACTTT. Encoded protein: CASTKPTGNSPLHF.

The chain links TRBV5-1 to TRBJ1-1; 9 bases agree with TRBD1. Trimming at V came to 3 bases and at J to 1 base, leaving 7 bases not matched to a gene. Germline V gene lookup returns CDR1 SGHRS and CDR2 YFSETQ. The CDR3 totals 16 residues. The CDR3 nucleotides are TGCGCCAGCAGCTGGGGACAGGGACCTAGGAACACTGAAGCTTTCTTT. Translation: CASSWGQGPRNTEAFF.

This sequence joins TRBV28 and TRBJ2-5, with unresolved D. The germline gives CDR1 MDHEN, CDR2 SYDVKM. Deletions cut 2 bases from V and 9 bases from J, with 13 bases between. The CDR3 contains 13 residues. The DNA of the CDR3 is TGTGCCAGCAGTTTACTTGGCGTGCAGGCCCAGTACTTC. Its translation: CASSLLGVQAQYF. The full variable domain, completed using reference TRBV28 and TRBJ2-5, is DVKVTQSSRYLVKRTGEKVFLECVQDMDHENMFWYRQDPGLGLRLIYFSYDVKMKEKGDIPEGYSVSREKKERFSLILESASTNQTSMYLCASSLLGVQAQYFGPGTRLLVL.

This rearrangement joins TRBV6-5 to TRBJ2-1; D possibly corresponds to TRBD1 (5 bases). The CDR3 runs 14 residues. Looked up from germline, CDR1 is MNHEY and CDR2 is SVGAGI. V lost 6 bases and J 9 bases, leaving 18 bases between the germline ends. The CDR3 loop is CASRGTQGIGEQFF. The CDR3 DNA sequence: TGTGCCAGCAGGGGAACCCAGGGCATCGGTGAGCAGTTCTTC.

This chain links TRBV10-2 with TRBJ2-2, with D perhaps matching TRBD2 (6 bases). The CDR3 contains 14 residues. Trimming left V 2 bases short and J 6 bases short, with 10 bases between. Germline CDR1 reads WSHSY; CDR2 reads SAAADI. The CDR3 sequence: CASSETSRSGELFF. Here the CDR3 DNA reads TGCGCCAGCAGTGAGACTAGCCGGTCCGGGGAGCTGTTTTTT.

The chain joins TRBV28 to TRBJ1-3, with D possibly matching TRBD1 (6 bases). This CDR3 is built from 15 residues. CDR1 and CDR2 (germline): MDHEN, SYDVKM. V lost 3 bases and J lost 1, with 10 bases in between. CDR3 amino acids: CASSFGTRSGNTIYF. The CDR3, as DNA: TGTGCCAGCAGTTTTGGGACAAGATCTGGAAACACCATATATTTT.

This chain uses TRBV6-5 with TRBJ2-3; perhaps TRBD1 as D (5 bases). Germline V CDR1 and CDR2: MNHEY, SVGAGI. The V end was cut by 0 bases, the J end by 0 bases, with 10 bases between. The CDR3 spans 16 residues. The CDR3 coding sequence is TGTGCCAGCAGTTACTCGGGCAGGGCGAGCACAGATACGCAGTATTTT. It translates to CASSYSGRASTDTQYF.

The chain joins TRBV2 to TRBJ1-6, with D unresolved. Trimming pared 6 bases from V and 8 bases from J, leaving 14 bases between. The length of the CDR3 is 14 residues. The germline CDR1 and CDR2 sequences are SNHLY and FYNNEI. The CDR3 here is CASSREAADSPLHF. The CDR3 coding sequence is TGTGCCAGCAGCCGGGAGGCAGCCGATTCACCCCTCCACTTT. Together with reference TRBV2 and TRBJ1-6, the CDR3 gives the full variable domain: EPEVTQTPSHQVTQMGQEVILRCVPISNHLYFYWYRQILGQKVEFLVSFYNNEISEKSEIFDDQFSVERPDGSNFTLKIRSTKLEDSAMYFCASSREAADSPLHFGNGTRLTVT.

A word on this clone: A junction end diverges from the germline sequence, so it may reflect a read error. The CDR3 region has the DNA TGTGCCAGTAGTGCGGGGAGAGTAGTCCCGTCACTAATTTTT. Its protein product is CASSAGRVVPSLIF. The chain combines TRBV19 with TRBJ1-5, with D uncertain. This CDR3 is built from 14 residues. Germline CDR1 and CDR2: LNHDA and SQIVND (reference sequence).

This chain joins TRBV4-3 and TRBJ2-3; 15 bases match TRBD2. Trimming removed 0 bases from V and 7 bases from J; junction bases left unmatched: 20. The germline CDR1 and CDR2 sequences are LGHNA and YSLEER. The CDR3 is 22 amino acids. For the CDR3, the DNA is TGCGCCAGCAGCCAAGACCGCGGGACCGGACTAGCGGGGGGGGCCAATAGGTATACGCAGTATTTT. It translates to CASSQDRGTGLAGGANRYTQYF.

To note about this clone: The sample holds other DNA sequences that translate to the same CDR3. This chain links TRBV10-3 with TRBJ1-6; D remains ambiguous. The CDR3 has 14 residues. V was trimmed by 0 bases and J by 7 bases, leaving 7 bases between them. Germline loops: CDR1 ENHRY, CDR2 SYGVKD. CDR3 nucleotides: TGTGCCATCAGTGAGTCGGGGTCGAATTCACCCCTCCACTTT. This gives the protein CAISESGSNSPLHF.

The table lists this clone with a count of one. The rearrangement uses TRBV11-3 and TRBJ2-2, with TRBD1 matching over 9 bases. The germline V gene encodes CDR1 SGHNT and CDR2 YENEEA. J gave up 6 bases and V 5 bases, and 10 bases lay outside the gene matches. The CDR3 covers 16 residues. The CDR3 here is CASSPRVGQGAGELFF. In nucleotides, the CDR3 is TGTGCCAGCAGCCCCCGGGTGGGACAGGGCGCCGGGGAGCTGTTTTTT.

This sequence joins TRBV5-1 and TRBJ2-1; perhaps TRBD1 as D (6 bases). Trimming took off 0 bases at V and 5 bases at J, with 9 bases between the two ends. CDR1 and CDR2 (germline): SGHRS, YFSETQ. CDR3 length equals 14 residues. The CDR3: CASSLGQVDNEQFF. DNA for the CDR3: TGCGCCAGCAGCTTGGGACAGGTGGACAATGAGCAGTTCTTC.

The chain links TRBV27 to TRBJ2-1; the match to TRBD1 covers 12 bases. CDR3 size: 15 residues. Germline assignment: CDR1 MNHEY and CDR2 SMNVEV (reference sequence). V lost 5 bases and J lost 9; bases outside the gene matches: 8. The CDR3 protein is CASSQLGTGGSEQFF. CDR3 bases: TGTGCCAGCAGTCAGTTAGGGACAGGGGGCTCTGAGCAGTTCTTC.

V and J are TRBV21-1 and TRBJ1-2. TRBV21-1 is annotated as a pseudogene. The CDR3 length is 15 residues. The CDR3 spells CASSKKAGRRYGYTF. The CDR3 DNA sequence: TGTGCCAGCAGCAAAAAGGCGGGCCGGCGTTATGGCTACACCTTC.

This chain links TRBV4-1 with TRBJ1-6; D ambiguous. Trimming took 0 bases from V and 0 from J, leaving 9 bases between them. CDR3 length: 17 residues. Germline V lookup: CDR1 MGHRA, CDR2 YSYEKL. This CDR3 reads CASSQDRLSSYNSPLHF. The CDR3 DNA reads TGCGCCAGCAGCCAAGACAGGTTGAGCTCCTATAATTCACCCCTCCACTTT.

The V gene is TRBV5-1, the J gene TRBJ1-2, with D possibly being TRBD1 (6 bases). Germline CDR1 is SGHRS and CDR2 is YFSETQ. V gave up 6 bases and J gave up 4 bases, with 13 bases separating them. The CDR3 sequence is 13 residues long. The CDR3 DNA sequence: TGCGCCAGCACACAGGGATCTGCCTATGGCTACACCTTC. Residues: CASTQGSAYGYTF. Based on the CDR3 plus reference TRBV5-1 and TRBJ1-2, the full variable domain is KAGVTQTPRYLIKTRGQQVTLSCSPISGHRSVSWYQQTPGQGLQFLFEYFSETQRNKGNFPGRFSGRQFSNSRSEMNVSTLELGDSALYLCASTQGSAYGYTFGSGTRLTVV.

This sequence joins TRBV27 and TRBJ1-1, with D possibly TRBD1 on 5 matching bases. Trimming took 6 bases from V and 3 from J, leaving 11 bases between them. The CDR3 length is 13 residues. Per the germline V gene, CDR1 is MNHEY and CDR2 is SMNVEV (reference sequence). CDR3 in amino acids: CASSLQVDTEAFF. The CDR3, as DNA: TGTGCCAGCAGCTTACAGGTAGACACTGAAGCTTTCTTT.

The CDR3 sequence is CASSQDLVGDRPGYGYTF. The CDR3 DNA reads as TGTGCCAGCAGCCAAGATCTCGTTGGGGACAGACCGGGCTATGGCTACACCTTC. The chain is built from TRBV3-1 (or the pseudogene TRBV3-2) and TRBJ1-2, with TRBD1 matching 7 bases. Germline V lookup: CDR1 LGHDT, CDR2 YNNKEL (reference sequence). The CDR3 is 18 residues long. The V gene end was trimmed by 0 bases and the J gene end by 4 bases; junction bases not matched to a gene: 14.

The CDR3 region has the DNA TGTGCCAGCAGCCAAGGAGTTAATCGTGGCACTGAAGCTTTCTTT. Translation gives CASSQGVNRGTEAFF. The gene calls are TRBV7-8 and TRBJ1-1; no definite D call. Per germline, CDR1 SGHVS and CDR2 FQNEAQ. V was clipped by 5 bases and J by 4 bases, with 17 bases between them. The CDR3 totals 15 residues.

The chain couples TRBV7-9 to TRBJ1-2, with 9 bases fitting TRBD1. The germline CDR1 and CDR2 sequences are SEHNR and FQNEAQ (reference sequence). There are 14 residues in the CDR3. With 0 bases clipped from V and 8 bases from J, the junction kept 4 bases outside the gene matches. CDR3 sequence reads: CASSLANRGRGYTF. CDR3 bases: TGTGCCAGCAGCTTAGCCAACAGGGGGCGAGGCTACACCTTC.

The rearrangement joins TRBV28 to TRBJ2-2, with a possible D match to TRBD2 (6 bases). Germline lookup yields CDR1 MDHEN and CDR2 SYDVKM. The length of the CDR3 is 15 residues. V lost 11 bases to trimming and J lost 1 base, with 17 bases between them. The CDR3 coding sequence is TGTGCCGGTTTAGGCAAGGGAGGGAACACCGGGGAGCTGTTTTTT. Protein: CAGLGKGGNTGELFF.

DNA for the CDR3: TGTGCCATCAGGTCCCAGGGGGCGCCCGGAAACACCATATATTTT. Its protein product is CAIRSQGAPGNTIYF. The rearrangement links TRBV10-3 to TRBJ1-3; 8 nucleotides match TRBD1. This CDR3 has 15 residues. J lost 4 bases, V lost 6 bases, and 8 bases had no gene match. CDR1 and CDR2 (germline): ENHRY, SYGVKD.

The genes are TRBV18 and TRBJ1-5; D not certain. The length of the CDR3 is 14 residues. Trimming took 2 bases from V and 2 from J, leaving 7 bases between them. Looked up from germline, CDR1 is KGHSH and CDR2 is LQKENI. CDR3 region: CASSPGLGNQPQHF. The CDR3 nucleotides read TGTGCCAGCTCACCAGGGTTGGGCAATCAGCCCCAGCATTTT.

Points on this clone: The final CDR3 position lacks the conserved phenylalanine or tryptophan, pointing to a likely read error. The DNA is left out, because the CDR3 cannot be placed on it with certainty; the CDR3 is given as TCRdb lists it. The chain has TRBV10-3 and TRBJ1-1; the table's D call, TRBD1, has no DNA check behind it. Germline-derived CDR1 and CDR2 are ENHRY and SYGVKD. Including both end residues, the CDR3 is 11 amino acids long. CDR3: CAISDVGQARI.

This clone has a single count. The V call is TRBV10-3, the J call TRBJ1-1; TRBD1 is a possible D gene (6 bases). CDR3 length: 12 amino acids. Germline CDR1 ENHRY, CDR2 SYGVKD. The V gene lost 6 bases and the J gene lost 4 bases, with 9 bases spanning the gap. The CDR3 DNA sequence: TGTGCCATCAGGACACAGGGCACTGAAGCTTTCTTT. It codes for CAIRTQGTEAFF.

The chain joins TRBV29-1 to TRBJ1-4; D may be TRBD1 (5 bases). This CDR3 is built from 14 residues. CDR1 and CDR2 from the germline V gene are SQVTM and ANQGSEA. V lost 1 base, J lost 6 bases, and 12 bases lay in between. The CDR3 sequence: CSVEGGMGHEKLFF. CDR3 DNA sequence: TGCAGCGTTGAAGGGGGGATGGGTCATGAAAAACTGTTTTTT.

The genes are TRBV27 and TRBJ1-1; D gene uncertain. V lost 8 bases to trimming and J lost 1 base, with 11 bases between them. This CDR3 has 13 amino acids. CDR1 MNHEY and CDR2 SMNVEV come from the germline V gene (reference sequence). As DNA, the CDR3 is TGTGCCAGCGGACTACATAAGAACACTGAAGCTTTCTTT. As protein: CASGLHKNTEAFF.

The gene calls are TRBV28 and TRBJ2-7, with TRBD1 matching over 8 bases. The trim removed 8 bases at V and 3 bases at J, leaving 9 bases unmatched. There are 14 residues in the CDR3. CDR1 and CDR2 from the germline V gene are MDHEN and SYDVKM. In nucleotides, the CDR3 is TGTGCCAGCCGCTCTCCGGGACAGGTCTACGAGCAGTACTTC. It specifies CASRSPGQVYEQYF.

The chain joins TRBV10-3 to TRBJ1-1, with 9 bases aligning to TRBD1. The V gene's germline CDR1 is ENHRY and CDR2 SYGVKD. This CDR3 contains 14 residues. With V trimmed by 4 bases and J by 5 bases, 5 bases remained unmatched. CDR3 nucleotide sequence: TGTGCCATCAGTGGTACAGGGGGCGTTACTGAAGCTTTCTTT. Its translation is CAISGTGGVTEAFF.

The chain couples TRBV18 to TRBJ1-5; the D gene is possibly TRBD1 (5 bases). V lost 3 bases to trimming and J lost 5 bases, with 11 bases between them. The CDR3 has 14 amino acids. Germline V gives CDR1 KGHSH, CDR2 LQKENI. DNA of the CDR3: TGTGCCAGCTCACCGGGTGGGGGGGATCAGCCCCAGCATTTT. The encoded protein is CASSPGGGDQPQHF.